This T cell receptor beta chain was found in a study of identical twins. TCRdb re-called the 5' RACE reads with MiXCR, one entry per CDR3 protein. Here the sample spans 550,000 to 800,000 distinct CDR3 sequences, about 7.1% being singletons. There are 15 residues in the CDR3. V was clipped by 5 bases and J by 0 bases, with 12 bases between them. This clonotype was seen ten or more times. These data also formed part of another study, on yellow fever vaccine responses in identical twins.

The TCR was taken from a young woman in good health. This rearrangement joins TRBV12-3 or TRBV12-4 to TRBJ2-3; D remains ambiguous. Sequenced input: PBMCs. CDR3 loop: CASSPFLPSTDTQYF. The CDR3 DNA follows: TGTGCCAGCAGTCCCTTTTTACCTAGCACAGATACGCAGTATTTT.